This T cell receptor (beta chain) was retrieved from a study of T cell responses to AZD1222 COVID-19 vaccine. The assay was immunoSEQ multiplex PCR, and TCRdb's table has in-frame clones only and misses some. The table records roughly 120,000 clones, almost 95% of them present only once. J was trimmed by 3 bases and V by 0 bases; bases with no gene match: 2. CDR1 and CDR2 from the germline V gene are SGHRS and YFSETQ. The length of the CDR3 is 16 residues. V usage is TRBV5-1 and J usage is TRBJ2-2; TRBD1 aligns across 10 bases. The clonotype originates from an adult who received the AZD1222 COVID-19 vaccine. Material: peripheral blood, obtained 28 days after the second AZD1222 dose. CDR3 sequence reads: CASSLAGTGDTGELFF. In DNA, the CDR3 is TGCGCCAGCAGCTTGGCCGGGACAGGGGACACCGGGGAGCTGTTTTTT. Using reference TRBV5-1 and TRBJ2-2 for the parts outside the CDR3, the full variable domain is KAGVTQTPRYLIKTRGQQVTLSCSPISGHRSVSWYQQTPGQGLQFLFEYFSETQRNKGNFPGRFSGRQFSNSRSEMNVSTLELGDSALYLCASSLAGTGDTGELFFGEGSRLTVL.